This TCR beta chain was sequenced for a study of blood T cells in healthy people across ages. Looking at the study overall: T cells yielded about one barcoded beta molecule per two cells through template switching.

It was with a sample-barcoded 5' primer and a J-beta primer mix that a second PCR of roughly 7 to 12 cycles was run. TCRdb redid the calling of the 5' RACE reads with MiXCR, one entry per CDR3 protein. Here the sample spans about 1 million distinct CDR3 sequences, 25% being singletons. General observations from the study: Per-million-T-cell TCR beta diversity fell roughly linearly with age.

This clonotype was detected many times. Its target is unknown. Germline loops: CDR1 SGHNT, CDR2 YYREEE (reference sequence). J was trimmed by 5 bases and V by 0 bases; bases with no gene match: 5. The CDR3 is 15 residues long. The same sample was also used in a study of T cells of mothers and their children. From that paper: Samples came from a few healthy Caucasian mothers and their six children. Per mother, over 9 million TCR beta CDR3 reads were obtained; per child, around 2.9 million.

The chain is built from TRBV5-4 and TRBJ2-5; 9 bases align to TRBD2. The material sequenced was blood. This TCR came from a girl aged 2-9 years in good health. The CDR3 spells CASSLEAREGETQYF. CDR3 nucleotide sequence: TGTGCCAGCAGCTTGGAGGCGCGGGAGGGGGAGACCCAGTACTTC.